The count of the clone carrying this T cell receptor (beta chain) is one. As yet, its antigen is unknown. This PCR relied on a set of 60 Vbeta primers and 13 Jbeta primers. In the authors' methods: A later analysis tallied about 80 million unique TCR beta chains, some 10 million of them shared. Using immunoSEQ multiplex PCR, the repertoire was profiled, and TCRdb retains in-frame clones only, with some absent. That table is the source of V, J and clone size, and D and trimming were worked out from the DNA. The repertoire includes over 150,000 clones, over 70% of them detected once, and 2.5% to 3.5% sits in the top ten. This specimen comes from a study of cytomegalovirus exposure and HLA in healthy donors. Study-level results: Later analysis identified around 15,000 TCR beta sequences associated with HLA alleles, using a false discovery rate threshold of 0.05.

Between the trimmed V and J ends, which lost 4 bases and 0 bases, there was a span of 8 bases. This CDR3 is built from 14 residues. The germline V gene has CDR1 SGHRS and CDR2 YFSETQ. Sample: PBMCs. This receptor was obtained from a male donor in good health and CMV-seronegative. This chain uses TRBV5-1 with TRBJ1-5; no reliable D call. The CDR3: CASSPDYSNQPQHF. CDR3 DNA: TGCGCCAGCAGCCCCGACTATAGCAATCAGCCCCAGCATTTT.